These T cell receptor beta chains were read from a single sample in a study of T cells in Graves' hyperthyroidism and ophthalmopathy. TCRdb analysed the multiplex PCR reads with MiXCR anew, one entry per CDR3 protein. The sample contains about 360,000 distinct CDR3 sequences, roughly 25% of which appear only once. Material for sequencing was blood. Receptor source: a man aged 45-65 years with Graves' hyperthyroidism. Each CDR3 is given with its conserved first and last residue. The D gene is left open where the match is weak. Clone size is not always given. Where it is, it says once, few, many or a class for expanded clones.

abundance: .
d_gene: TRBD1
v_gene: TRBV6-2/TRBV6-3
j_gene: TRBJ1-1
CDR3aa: CASSFLGQAPNTEAFF
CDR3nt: TGTGCCAGCAGTTTTCTTGGACAGGCACCGAACACTGAAGCTTTCTTT

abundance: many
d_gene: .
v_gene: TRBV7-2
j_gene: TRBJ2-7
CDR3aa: CASSLVPDKAYEQYF
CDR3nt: TGTGCCAGCAGCTTAGTTCCGGACAAAGCCTACGAGCAGTACTTC

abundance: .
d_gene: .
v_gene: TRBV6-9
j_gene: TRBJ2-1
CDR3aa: CASSYASLGGRYEQFF
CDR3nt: TGTGCCAGCAGTTATGCTTCTCTAGGAGGGAGGTACGAGCAGTTCTTC

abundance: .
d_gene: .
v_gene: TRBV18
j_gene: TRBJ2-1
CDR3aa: CASSPPVKVAANEQFF
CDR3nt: TGTGCCAGCTCACCCCCGGTAAAAGTGGCTGCTAACGAGCAGTTCTTC

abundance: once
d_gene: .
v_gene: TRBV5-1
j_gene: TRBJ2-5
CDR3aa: CASSSMSPQETQYF
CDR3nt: TGCGCCAGCAGCTCAATGAGTCCCCAAGAGACCCAGTACTTC

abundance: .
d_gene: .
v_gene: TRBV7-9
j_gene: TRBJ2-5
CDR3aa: CASSIGPGVQETQYF
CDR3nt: TGTGCCAGCAGCATAGGACCGGGGGTTCAAGAGACCCAGTACTTC

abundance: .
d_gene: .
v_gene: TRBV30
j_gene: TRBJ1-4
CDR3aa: CAWSRETNEKLFF
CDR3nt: TGTGCCTGGAGTCGAGAGACAAATGAAAAACTGTTTTTT

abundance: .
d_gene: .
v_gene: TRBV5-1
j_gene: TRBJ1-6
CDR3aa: CASSSQGHNSPLHF
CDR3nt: TGCGCCAGCAGCTCCCAAGGGCATAATTCACCCCTCCACTTT

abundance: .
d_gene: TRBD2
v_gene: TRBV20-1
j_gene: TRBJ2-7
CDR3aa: CSARDYSGRSSYEQYF
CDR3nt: TGCAGTGCTAGAGATTATAGCGGGAGGAGCTCCTACGAGCAGTACTTC

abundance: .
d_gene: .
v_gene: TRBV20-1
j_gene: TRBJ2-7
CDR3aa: CSARDPREKGMYEQYF
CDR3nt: TGCAGTGCTAGAGATCCTCGGGAGAAGGGAATGTACGAGCAGTACTTC

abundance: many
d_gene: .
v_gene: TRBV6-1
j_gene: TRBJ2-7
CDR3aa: CASTKQGGYEQYF
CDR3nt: TGTGCCAGCACCAAACAGGGTGGCTACGAGCAGTACTTC

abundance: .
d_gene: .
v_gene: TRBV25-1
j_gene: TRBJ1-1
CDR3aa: CASSSGVATEAFF
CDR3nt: TGTGCCAGCAGTTCAGGGGTGGCCACTGAAGCTTTCTTT

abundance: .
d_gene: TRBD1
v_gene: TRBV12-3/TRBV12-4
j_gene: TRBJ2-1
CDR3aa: CASSDGQDYNEQFF
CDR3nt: TGTGCCAGCAGTGACGGACAGGACTACAATGAGCAGTTCTTC

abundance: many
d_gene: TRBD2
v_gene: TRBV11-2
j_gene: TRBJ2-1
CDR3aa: CASSLVGPTSSYNEQFF
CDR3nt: TGTGCCAGCAGCTTAGTGGGACCGACTAGCAGCTACAATGAGCAGTTCTTC

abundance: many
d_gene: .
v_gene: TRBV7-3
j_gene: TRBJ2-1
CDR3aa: CASSFRPDYNEQFF
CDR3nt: TGTGCCAGCAGCTTCCGTCCGGACTACAATGAGCAGTTCTTC

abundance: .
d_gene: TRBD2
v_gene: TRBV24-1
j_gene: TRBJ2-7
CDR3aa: CATRDSGETEQYF
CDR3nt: TGTGCCACCAGAGACAGCGGGGAGACCGAGCAGTACTTC

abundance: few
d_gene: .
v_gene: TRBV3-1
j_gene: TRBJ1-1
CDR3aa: CASSQGLVAFF
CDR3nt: TGTGCCAGCAGCCAAGGATTGGTTGCTTTCTTT

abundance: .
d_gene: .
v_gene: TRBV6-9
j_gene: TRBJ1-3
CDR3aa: CASSYLDTIYF
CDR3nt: TGTGCCAGCAGTTACTTGGACACCATATATTTT

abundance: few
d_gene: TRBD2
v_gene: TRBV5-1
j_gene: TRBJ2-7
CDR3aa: CASSGLAPEQYF
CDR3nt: TGCGCCAGCAGCGGACTAGCGCCCGAGCAGTACTTC

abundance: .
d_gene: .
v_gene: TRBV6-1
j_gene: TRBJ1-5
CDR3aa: CASSPGTTLPQHF
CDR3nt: TGTGCCAGCAGTCCCGGGACAACCCTGCCCCAGCATTTT

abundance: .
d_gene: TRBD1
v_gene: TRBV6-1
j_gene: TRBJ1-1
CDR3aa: CASSASGTGQGTEAFF
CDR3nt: TGTGCCAGCAGTGCGTCCGGGACAGGTCAAGGGACTGAAGCTTTCTTT

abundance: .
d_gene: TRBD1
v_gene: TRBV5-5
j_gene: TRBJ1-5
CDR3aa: CASSPTGGLGNQPQHF
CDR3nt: TGTGCCAGCAGCCCGACAGGGGGGCTCGGCAATCAGCCCCAGCATTTT

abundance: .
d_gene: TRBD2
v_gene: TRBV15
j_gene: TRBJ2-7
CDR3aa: CATSRELAGAIDEQYF
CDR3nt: TGTGCCACCAGCAGAGAGTTAGCGGGAGCTATCGACGAGCAGTACTTC

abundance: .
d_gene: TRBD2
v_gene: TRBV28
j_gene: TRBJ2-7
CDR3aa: CASSPRGSGIAYEQYF
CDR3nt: TGTGCCAGCAGTCCCCGAGGTAGCGGGATCGCCTACGAGCAGTACTTC